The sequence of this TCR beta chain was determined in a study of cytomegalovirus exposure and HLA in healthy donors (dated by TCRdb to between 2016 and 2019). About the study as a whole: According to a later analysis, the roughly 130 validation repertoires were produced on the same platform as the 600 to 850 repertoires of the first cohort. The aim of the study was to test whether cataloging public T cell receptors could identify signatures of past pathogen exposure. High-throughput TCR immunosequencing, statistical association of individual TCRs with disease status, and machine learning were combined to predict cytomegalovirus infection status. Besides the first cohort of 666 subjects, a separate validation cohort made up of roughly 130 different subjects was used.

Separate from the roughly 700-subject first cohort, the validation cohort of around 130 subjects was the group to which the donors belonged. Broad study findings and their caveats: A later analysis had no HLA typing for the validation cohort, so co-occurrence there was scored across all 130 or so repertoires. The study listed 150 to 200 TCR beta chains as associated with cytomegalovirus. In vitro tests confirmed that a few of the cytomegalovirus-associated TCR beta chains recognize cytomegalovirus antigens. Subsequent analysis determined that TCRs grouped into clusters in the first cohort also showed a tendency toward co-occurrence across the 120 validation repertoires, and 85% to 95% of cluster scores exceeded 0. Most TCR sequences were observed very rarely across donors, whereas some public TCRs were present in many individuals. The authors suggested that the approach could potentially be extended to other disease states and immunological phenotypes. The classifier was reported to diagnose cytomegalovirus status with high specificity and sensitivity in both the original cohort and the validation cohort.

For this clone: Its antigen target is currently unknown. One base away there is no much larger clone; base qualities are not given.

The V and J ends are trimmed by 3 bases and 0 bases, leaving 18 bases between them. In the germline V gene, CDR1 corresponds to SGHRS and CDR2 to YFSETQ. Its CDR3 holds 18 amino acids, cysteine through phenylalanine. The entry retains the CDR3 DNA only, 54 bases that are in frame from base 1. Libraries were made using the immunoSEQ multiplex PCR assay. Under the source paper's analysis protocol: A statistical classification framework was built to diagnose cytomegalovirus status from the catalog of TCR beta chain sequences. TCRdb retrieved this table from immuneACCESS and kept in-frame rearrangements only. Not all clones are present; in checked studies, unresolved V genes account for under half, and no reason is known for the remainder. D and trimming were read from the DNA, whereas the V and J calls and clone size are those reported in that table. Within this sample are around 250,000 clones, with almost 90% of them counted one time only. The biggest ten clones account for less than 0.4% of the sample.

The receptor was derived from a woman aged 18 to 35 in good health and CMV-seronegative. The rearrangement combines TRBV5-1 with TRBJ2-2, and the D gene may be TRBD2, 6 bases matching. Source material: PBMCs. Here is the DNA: TGCGCCAGCAGCTCAGATCCGGGGGAAGGGCCGAACACCGGGGAGCTGTTTTTT. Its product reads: CASSSDPGEGPNTGELFF. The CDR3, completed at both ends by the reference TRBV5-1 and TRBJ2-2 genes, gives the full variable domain KAGVTQTPRYLIKTRGQQVTLSCSPISGHRSVSWYQQTPGQGLQFLFEYFSETQRNKGNFPGRFSGRQFSNSRSEMNVSTLELGDSALYLCASSSDPGEGPNTGELFFGEGSRLTVL.